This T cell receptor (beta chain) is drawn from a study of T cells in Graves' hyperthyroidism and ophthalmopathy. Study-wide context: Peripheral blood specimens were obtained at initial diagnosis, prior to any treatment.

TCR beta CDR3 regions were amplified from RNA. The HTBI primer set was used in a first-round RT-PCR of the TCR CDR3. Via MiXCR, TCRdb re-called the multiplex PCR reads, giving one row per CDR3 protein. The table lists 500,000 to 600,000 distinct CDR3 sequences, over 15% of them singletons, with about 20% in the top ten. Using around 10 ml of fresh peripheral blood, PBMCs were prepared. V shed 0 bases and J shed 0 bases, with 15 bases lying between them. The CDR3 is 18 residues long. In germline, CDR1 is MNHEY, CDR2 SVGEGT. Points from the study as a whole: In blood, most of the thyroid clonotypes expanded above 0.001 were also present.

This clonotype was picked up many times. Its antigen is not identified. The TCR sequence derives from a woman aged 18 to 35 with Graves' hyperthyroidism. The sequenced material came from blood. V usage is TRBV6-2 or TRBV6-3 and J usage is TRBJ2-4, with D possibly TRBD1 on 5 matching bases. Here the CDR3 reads CASSYSAGNILAKNIQYF. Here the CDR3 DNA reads TGTGCCAGCAGTTACTCGGCAGGGAATATCCTAGCCAAAAACATTCAGTACTTC.